This TCR beta chain was found in a study of blood T cell repertoires in COVID-19. Per the authors' pipeline: Reference gene primer amplification gave estimated nucleated cell counts. Measured with immunoSEQ multiplex PCR; TCRdb has only the in-frame clones, and not every one. V, J and clone size are taken as reported in that table, and D and trimming were inferred from the DNA itself. The sample has around 430,000 clones, more than 75% seen once. Germline V lookup: CDR1 GTSNPN, CDR2 SVGIG (reference sequence). The CDR3 is made up of 15 amino acids. V was pared by 1 base and J by 0 bases, with 12 bases between.

This chain uses TRBV30 with TRBJ1-1; D is uncertain. The sequence derives from a woman aged 45-65 years who had recovered from COVID-19. What was sequenced was PBMCs or T cells enriched from blood (not recorded which). In nucleotides, the CDR3 is TGTGCCTGGAGTGACATCCCCATGATGAACACTGAAGCTTTCTTT. Amino acids: CAWSDIPMMNTEAFF.